These T cell receptor beta chains were read from a single sample in a study of shared clonotypes between healthy human individuals. Only in-frame clones appear in the TCRdb table, and some are missing; sequencing was by immunoSEQ multiplex PCR. The sample includes roughly 1 million clones, about 74% seen only once; the top ten take over 1.3%. The specimen sequenced was memory CD4+ T cells sorted from blood. These receptors came from a man aged 18 to 29 in good health. Each CDR3 is given with its conserved first and last residue. D genes are given only for firm matches. Clone size appears in some rows only: once, few, many, or a class for an expanded clone.

V gene: TRBV6-1; clone size: NA; D gene: NA; J gene: TRBJ2-3; CDR3 DNA: TGTGCCAGCAGTCCGAACAGTCCGGGGCTGGATACGCAGTATTTT; CDR3 protein: CASSPNSPGLDTQYF
V gene: TRBV30; clone size: NA; D gene: NA; J gene: TRBJ2-2; CDR3 DNA: TGTGCCTGGAGCCCGACGAACACCGGGGAGCTGTTTTTT; CDR3 protein: CAWSPTNTGELFF
V gene: TRBV2; clone size: few; D gene: TRBD1; J gene: TRBJ1-5; CDR3 DNA: TGTGCCAGCAGCGAGCAGGGGGGTCAGCCCCAGCATTTT; CDR3 protein: CASSEQGGQPQHF
V gene: TRBV25-1; clone size: once; D gene: NA; J gene: TRBJ1-4; CDR3 DNA: TGTGCCAGCAGTGCGGCGCAGGGAGGTAATGAAAAACTGTTTTTT; CDR3 protein: CASSAAQGGNEKLFF
V gene: TRBV4-1; clone size: NA; D gene: TRBD1; J gene: TRBJ2-2; CDR3 DNA: TGCGCCAGCAGCCCCTGGACAGGGGGCAACACCGGGGAGCTGTTTTTT; CDR3 protein: CASSPWTGGNTGELFF
V gene: TRBV20-1; clone size: NA; D gene: NA; J gene: TRBJ1-2; CDR3 DNA: TGCAGTGTAGTCGGGGATGGCTACACCTTC; CDR3 protein: CSVVGDGYTF
V gene: TRBV5-1; clone size: once; D gene: NA; J gene: TRBJ2-3; CDR3 DNA: TGCGCCAGCAGCTTGGCTAGCCAGGGGTCAGATACGCAGTATTTT; CDR3 protein: CASSLASQGSDTQYF
V gene: TRBV28; clone size: NA; D gene: NA; J gene: TRBJ1-2; CDR3 DNA: TGTGCCAGCAGCCCGTTCAGGGGCTATGGCTACACCTTC; CDR3 protein: CASSPFRGYGYTF
V gene: TRBV2; clone size: NA; D gene: NA; J gene: TRBJ2-2; CDR3 DNA: TGTGCCAGCGTGAGCCGGGACACTTACACCGGGGAGCTGTTTTTT; CDR3 protein: CASVSRDTYTGELFF
V gene: TRBV6-1; clone size: NA; D gene: NA; J gene: TRBJ1-2; CDR3 DNA: TGTGCCAGCAGCGACTACACGGGACTCGGAGGTGGCTACACCTTC; CDR3 protein: CASSDYTGLGGGYTF
V gene: TRBV20-1; clone size: NA; D gene: NA; J gene: TRBJ2-7; CDR3 DNA: TGCAGTGCTCTGGCAGGGACCGAGCAGTACTTC; CDR3 protein: CSALAGTEQYF
V gene: TRBV7-2; clone size: NA; D gene: NA; J gene: TRBJ2-2; CDR3 DNA: TGTGCCAGCAGCCCGAAAGTCACCGGGGAGCTGTTTTTT; CDR3 protein: CASSPKVTGELFF